This is a list of T cell receptor beta chains from one sample in a study of CXCR3-negative and CXCR3-positive naive CD8 T cells. TCRdb reanalyzed the 5' RACE reads and collapses them to one entry per CDR3 protein, without DNA. The ten most abundant clones cover roughly 1.5% of a sample with some 6,700 distinct CDR3 sequences. The sequenced sample was naive CXCR3- CD8+ T cells from blood. Receptors originate from a human donor in good health. Some clones in this sample may be carry-over from other donors' samples. Both conserved end residues are part of each CDR3. Fields, in order: clone size, V gene, J gene, CDR3 protein. Only some rows state a clone size, as once, few, many or a class for expanded clones.

clone_size: .; v_call: TRBV7-9; j_call: TRBJ1-3; cdr3_aa: CASSSPLGYTIYF
clone_size: medium-sized; v_call: TRBV5-6; j_call: TRBJ2-1; cdr3_aa: CASSRTGEINEQFF
clone_size: .; v_call: TRBV7-8; j_call: TRBJ2-4; cdr3_aa: CASSGPAPNIQYF
clone_size: .; v_call: TRBV10-3; j_call: TRBJ2-7; cdr3_aa: CAISEAGASYEQYF
clone_size: .; v_call: TRBV20-1; j_call: TRBJ2-1; cdr3_aa: CSANRLAGVNEQFF
clone_size: .; v_call: TRBV5-6; j_call: TRBJ2-4; cdr3_aa: CASSSGGNIQYF
clone_size: .; v_call: TRBV6-5; j_call: TRBJ2-7; cdr3_aa: CATLSPSYEQYF
clone_size: .; v_call: TRBV29-1; j_call: TRBJ2-4; cdr3_aa: CSVASDRGNIQYF
clone_size: medium-sized; v_call: TRBV5-1; j_call: TRBJ2-6; cdr3_aa: CASSSTGEGANVLTF
clone_size: .; v_call: TRBV29-1; j_call: TRBJ2-7; cdr3_aa: CSGKLGVDSYEQYF
clone_size: medium-sized; v_call: TRBV28; j_call: TRBJ2-7; cdr3_aa: CASSLSREQYF
clone_size: medium-sized; v_call: TRBV12-3/TRBV12-4; j_call: TRBJ2-5; cdr3_aa: CASSPDLGGETQYF
clone_size: .; v_call: TRBV6-2/TRBV6-3; j_call: TRBJ1-5; cdr3_aa: CASSYGVGGQPQHF
clone_size: medium-sized; v_call: TRBV6-1; j_call: TRBJ2-1; cdr3_aa: CASSDSGGLREQFF
clone_size: .; v_call: TRBV19; j_call: TRBJ2-1; cdr3_aa: CASSIVRQDNEQFF
clone_size: medium-sized; v_call: TRBV18; j_call: TRBJ2-3; cdr3_aa: CASSLERSWTDTQYF
clone_size: .; v_call: TRBV14; j_call: TRBJ2-5; cdr3_aa: CASSHQDRALSNWTQYF
clone_size: .; v_call: TRBV29-1; j_call: TRBJ2-1; cdr3_aa: CSVEPGKGNEQFF
clone_size: .; v_call: TRBV28; j_call: TRBJ1-5; cdr3_aa: CASSFNQPQHF
clone_size: medium-sized; v_call: TRBV6-5; j_call: TRBJ2-1; cdr3_aa: CASSYAGGEQFF
clone_size: .; v_call: TRBV5-1; j_call: TRBJ1-1; cdr3_aa: CASSLAGTEYTEAFF
clone_size: .; v_call: TRBV4-1; j_call: TRBJ2-1; cdr3_aa: CASSQVASTSYNEQFF
clone_size: .; v_call: TRBV12-3/TRBV12-4; j_call: TRBJ1-1; cdr3_aa: CASRSTEQAFF
clone_size: .; v_call: TRBV20-1; j_call: TRBJ2-1; cdr3_aa: CSATRFSGTSENRPYNEQFF
clone_size: .; v_call: TRBV29-1; j_call: TRBJ2-2; cdr3_aa: CSVEWGTTGELFF
clone_size: .; v_call: TRBV11-2; j_call: TRBJ2-5; cdr3_aa: CASSLYSQETQYF
clone_size: medium-sized; v_call: TRBV29-1; j_call: TRBJ2-2; cdr3_aa: CSVDGTGGLLGRTGELFF
clone_size: .; v_call: TRBV29-1; j_call: TRBJ2-1; cdr3_aa: CSVSPGERGPYNEQFF
clone_size: .; v_call: TRBV7-9; j_call: TRBJ2-5; cdr3_aa: CASSHVSGRWETQYF
clone_size: medium-sized; v_call: TRBV19; j_call: TRBJ1-4; cdr3_aa: CASRDPDRAYEKLFF
clone_size: medium-sized; v_call: TRBV7-9; j_call: TRBJ2-7; cdr3_aa: CATKNSSYEQYF
clone_size: medium-sized; v_call: TRBV7-8; j_call: TRBJ1-5; cdr3_aa: CASSSGQGSSNQPQHF
clone_size: medium-sized; v_call: TRBV29-1; j_call: TRBJ2-2; cdr3_aa: CSVERQDTTGELFF
clone_size: medium-sized; v_call: TRBV5-5; j_call: TRBJ2-1; cdr3_aa: CASSWTGSEQFF
clone_size: .; v_call: TRBV2; j_call: TRBJ2-3; cdr3_aa: CASSEAGGTDTQYF
clone_size: medium-sized; v_call: TRBV6-6; j_call: TRBJ2-7; cdr3_aa: CASSYRESSYEQYF
clone_size: .; v_call: TRBV29-1; j_call: TRBJ1-2; cdr3_aa: CSVPGQAALNYGYTF
clone_size: .; v_call: TRBV11-2; j_call: TRBJ2-3; cdr3_aa: CASLMGGDTQYF
clone_size: medium-sized; v_call: TRBV20-1; j_call: TRBJ2-1; cdr3_aa: CSARDWDTPHNEQFF
clone_size: .; v_call: TRBV11-2; j_call: TRBJ2-1; cdr3_aa: CASSSSGGGYNEQFF
clone_size: .; v_call: TRBV29-1; j_call: TRBJ2-7; cdr3_aa: CSVSGTSAANYEQYF
clone_size: medium-sized; v_call: TRBV11-2; j_call: TRBJ2-5; cdr3_aa: CASSFPRSGTGTNWETQYF
clone_size: medium-sized; v_call: TRBV29-1; j_call: TRBJ2-1; cdr3_aa: CSVVKGSNEQFF
clone_size: .; v_call: TRBV11-3; j_call: TRBJ2-1; cdr3_aa: CASSGGIGNLSNEQFF
clone_size: .; v_call: TRBV2; j_call: TRBJ2-1; cdr3_aa: CASVERGPYNEQFF
clone_size: medium-sized; v_call: TRBV24-1; j_call: TRBJ2-6; cdr3_aa: CATGPEEGVSSGANVLTF
clone_size: .; v_call: TRBV6-2/TRBV6-3; j_call: TRBJ2-7; cdr3_aa: CASSYSGGLATYEQYF
clone_size: .; v_call: TRBV5-4; j_call: TRBJ2-1; cdr3_aa: CASSFQGNYNEQFF
clone_size: medium-sized; v_call: TRBV29-1; j_call: TRBJ1-1; cdr3_aa: CSALLWTGKTEAFF
clone_size: .; v_call: TRBV12-3/TRBV12-4; j_call: TRBJ2-7; cdr3_aa: CASRTRGSGTGSGEQYF
clone_size: .; v_call: TRBV5-1; j_call: TRBJ2-7; cdr3_aa: CASSLAASGSYEQYF
clone_size: .; v_call: TRBV7-9; j_call: TRBJ2-7; cdr3_aa: CASSPGTYEQYF
clone_size: .; v_call: TRBV25-1; j_call: TRBJ2-7; cdr3_aa: CASSDWTGGRYEQYF
clone_size: medium-sized; v_call: TRBV28; j_call: TRBJ2-7; cdr3_aa: CASSLAGESYEQYF